What follows describes a single TCR beta chain. Antigen unknown. The data are from a study of OX40 agonist ivuxolimab in advanced cancers. Points from the study as a whole: At 0.1-3.0 mg/kg, partial responders had clonal expansion among the lowest observed.

The V and J ends lost 2 bases and 8 bases respectively, with 9 bases between them. The CDR3 spans 13 residues. Germline values: CDR1 KGHSH, CDR2 LQKENI. Method: immunoSEQ multiplex PCR; TCRdb's copy keeps in-frame clones and lacks some. The sample lists just over 20,000 clones, 76% occurring once. The sequencing here drew on CD4+ or CD8+ T cells sorted from blood, taken in a trial of the OX40 agonist ivuxolimab. The source of this sequence is an adult with an advanced solid tumor such as melanoma, head and neck, liver or kidney cancer. The V call is TRBV18, the J call TRBJ1-4, with unresolved D. The CDR3 reads CASSPGVREKLFF. CDR3 nucleotide sequence: TGTGCCAGCTCACCAGGCGTTCGGGAAAAACTGTTTTTT.